The rows below give T cell receptor beta chains drawn from one sample of a study of blood T cell repertoires in COVID-19. Clones were read by immunoSEQ multiplex PCR, and TCRdb kept only the in-frame ones, dropping some. The data contain tens of thousands of clones, about four fifths of them singletons. Sequencing was done on a sample of peripheral blood. These receptors were obtained from a woman in her sixties or seventies with acute or convalescent COVID-19. Both conserved end residues are part of each CDR3. A D gene is named only where the DNA matches it firmly. Clone sizes are given selectively: once, few, many, or a class where the clone is expanded.

length: 15; J: TRBJ2-3; size: .; D: .; V: TRBV5-6; CDR3: CASSLLLAITDTQYF; DNA: TGTGCCAGCAGCTTGCTACTAGCAATCACAGATACGCAGTATTTT
length: 15; J: TRBJ1-4; size: .; D: .; V: TRBV6-4; CDR3: CASPRGLGGRRKLFF; DNA: TGTGCCAGCCCGAGAGGATTGGGCGGGCGTCGAAAACTGTTTTTT
length: 14; J: TRBJ1-5; size: .; D: .; V: TRBV2; CDR3: CASTGGRTNQPQHF; DNA: TGTGCCAGCACGGGAGGGAGAACGAATCAGCCCCAGCATTTT
length: 13; J: TRBJ2-1; size: .; D: .; V: TRBV12-5; CDR3: CASEQDSINEQFF; DNA: TGTGCTAGTGAGCAGGACTCCATCAATGAGCAGTTCTTC
length: 18; J: TRBJ1-5; size: .; D: .; V: TRBV6-1; CDR3: CASSEGKGQYYSNQPQHF; DNA: TGTGCCAGCAGTGAAGGGAAAGGACAGTACTATAGCAATCAGCCCCAGCATTTT
length: 15; J: TRBJ2-7; size: .; D: TRBD1; V: TRBV27; CDR3: CASRVQGTVAYEQYF; DNA: TGTGCCAGCAGAGTTCAAGGGACAGTTGCCTACGAGCAGTACTTC
length: 15; J: TRBJ2-1; size: .; D: .; V: TRBV15; CDR3: CATSLASGFPNEQFF; DNA: TGTGCCACCAGCTTAGCGAGTGGGTTCCCAAATGAGCAGTTCTTC
length: 16; J: TRBJ2-7; size: .; D: TRBD2; V: TRBV7-8; CDR3: CASSLALAGTSYEQYF; DNA: TGTGCCAGCAGCTTAGCCCTAGCGGGGACCTCCTACGAGCAGTACTTC
length: 15; J: TRBJ2-1; size: .; D: .; V: TRBV5-1; CDR3: CASSSAGPSYNEQFF; DNA: TGCGCCAGCAGCTCCGCAGGGCCTAGTTACAATGAGCAGTTCTTC
length: 15; J: TRBJ1-2; size: .; D: TRBD1; V: TRBV6-1; CDR3: CASSEEWGRGHGYTF; DNA: TGTGCCAGCAGTGAAGAGTGGGGCAGGGGGCATGGCTACACCTTC
length: 16; J: TRBJ2-2; size: few; D: .; V: TRBV18; CDR3: CASSPAGSRETGELFF; DNA: TGTGCCAGCTCACCCGCGGGGAGTCGAGAGACCGGGGAGCTGTTTTTT
length: 13; J: TRBJ2-5; size: .; D: .; V: TRBV3-1/TRBV3-2; CDR3: CASSLGGRETQYF; DNA: TGTGCCAGCAGCCTGGGGGGTCGGGAGACCCAGTACTTC
length: 17; J: TRBJ2-2; size: .; D: .; V: TRBV24-1; CDR3: CATSVPAGTSGAGELFF; DNA: TGTGCCACCAGTGTTCCAGCCGGGACGTCGGGGGCCGGGGAGCTGTTTTTT
length: 13; J: TRBJ1-2; size: .; D: TRBD1; V: TRBV9; CDR3: CASSETGDYGYTF; DNA: TGTGCCAGCAGCGAAACAGGGGATTATGGCTACACCTTC
length: 15; J: TRBJ2-2; size: .; D: TRBD1; V: TRBV7-2; CDR3: CASSLKDRGTGELFF; DNA: TGTGCCAGCAGCTTGAAGGACAGGGGGACCGGGGAGCTGTTTTTT
length: 15; J: TRBJ2-1; size: .; D: TRBD1; V: TRBV6-5; CDR3: CASSYSDRSYNEQFF; DNA: TGTGCCAGCAGTTATTCGGACAGGTCGTACAATGAGCAGTTCTTC
length: 14; J: TRBJ2-7; size: .; D: TRBD1; V: TRBV5-4; CDR3: CASSRGDRVGEQYF; DNA: TGTGCCAGCAGCCGTGGGGACAGGGTGGGCGAGCAGTACTTC
length: 15; J: TRBJ1-1; size: .; D: TRBD1; V: TRBV7-9; CDR3: CASRLRTGGETEAFF; DNA: TGTGCCAGCAGGCTTAGAACAGGGGGCGAGACTGAAGCTTTCTTT
length: 13; J: TRBJ2-5; size: .; D: .; V: TRBV12-3/TRBV12-4; CDR3: CASSLFREETQYF; DNA: TGTGCCAGCAGTTTATTCAGGGAAGAGACCCAGTACTTC
length: 15; J: TRBJ1-3; size: .; D: .; V: TRBV18; CDR3: CASSPLESRGNTIYF; DNA: TGTGCCAGCTCACCACTTGAGTCAAGAGGAAACACCATATATTTT
length: 14; J: TRBJ1-5; size: .; D: .; V: TRBV9; CDR3: CASSVGPGRQPQHF; DNA: TGTGCCAGCAGCGTAGGTCCAGGGAGGCAGCCCCAGCATTTT
length: 13; J: TRBJ2-7; size: .; D: TRBD2; V: TRBV5-6; CDR3: CASSLVVRGEQYF; DNA: TGTGCCAGCAGCTTGGTCGTGCGGGGGGAGCAGTACTTC
length: 11; J: TRBJ1-2; size: once; D: .; V: TRBV10-3; CDR3: CAISESAGYTF; DNA: TGTGCCATCAGTGAGTCGGCTGGCTACACCTTC
length: 14; J: TRBJ2-7; size: .; D: TRBD1; V: TRBV11-1; CDR3: CASSPLGQGDEQYF; DNA: TGTGCCAGCAGCCCCTTGGGACAGGGGGACGAGCAGTACTTC
length: 13; J: TRBJ2-5; size: .; D: .; V: TRBV12-5; CDR3: CASGLGAQETQYF; DNA: TGTGCTAGTGGTTTGGGGGCCCAAGAGACCCAGTACTTC
length: 14; J: TRBJ1-2; size: .; D: TRBD1; V: TRBV5-6; CDR3: CASSLAGQPYGYTF; DNA: TGTGCCAGCAGCTTGGCGGGACAGCCCTATGGCTACACCTTC